This TCR beta chain is from a study of blood T cell repertoires in COVID-19 (dated by TCRdb to the early 2020s). Some background on the complete study: The collaborator samples originated in the United States, Italy and Spain and spanned the acute and convalescent phases of COVID-19. The prospective study material was composed of cDNA or gDNA derived from T cells, B-cell-depleted T cells, or PBMCs. The dataset comprised deeply sampled blood TCRbeta repertoires from subjects exposed to, actively infected with, or recovered from COVID-19. The repertoires were released in a freely available public database intended as a resource for research on the immune response to SARS-CoV-2. Samples came from the ongoing ImmuneRACE study (first 160 participants) plus 1,254 subjects from 6 global collaborators. The sample metadata nearly always contained a de-identified subject ID, COVID-19 status, age in years and sex. Where available, HLA class I and class II types were taken from metadata supplied by the sample provider and were not determined by assay-based typing. Results and caveats for the whole study, not just this receptor: The quantity of clinical and demographic metadata differed by source and by participant and was supplied without curation.

Points on this clone: This receptor's antigen is unknown. Nothing much larger sits one base from this clone, and base qualities are not available.

The CDR3, cysteine through phenylalanine, is 11 amino acids long. The DNA shown is the 33-base CDR3, in frame from base 1. At the junction V is shortened by 5 bases and J by 0 bases, with 2 bases in between. For CDR1 and CDR2, the germline V gene lists WSHSY and SAAADI. TCRbeta CDR3 regions were amplified from genomic DNA using the immunoSEQ Assay, a bias-controlled multiplex PCR. The authors' analysis ran thus. The number of nucleated cells in each sample was estimated by amplification of reference gene primers within the assay. To quantify the absolute abundance of each unique TCRbeta CDR3 rearrangement, sequence reads were collapsed and filtered. Productive Simpson clonality was computed per sample as the square root of Simpson's diversity index over productive rearrangements. Imported from immuneACCESS, the table was reduced by TCRdb to in-frame sequences with V and J called. These copies leave out some clones; in studies compared against another copy, an unresolved V gene accounts for under half, and the cause of the remainder is not known. V, J and clone size derive from that table, while D and trimming were established from the DNA sequence. This sample comprises more than 100,000 clones, about four fifths of them detected only once. In total, the top ten clones hold 17% of the sample.

Whole blood was collected in K2EDTA tubes by collaborating institutions according to the institutions' own protocols. For TCRbeta analysis, collaborator samples were shipped as frozen whole blood, as isolated PBMCs, or as DNA extracted from either sample type. The sequence derives from an elderly woman with acute or convalescent COVID-19. The chain is assembled from TRBV10-2 and TRBJ2-7; too little of a D gene remains to name it. Sequenced sample: peripheral blood. The DNA sequence reads TGCGCCAGCAGTCGCTCCTACGAGCAGTACTTC. Translated, this gives CASSRSYEQYF.